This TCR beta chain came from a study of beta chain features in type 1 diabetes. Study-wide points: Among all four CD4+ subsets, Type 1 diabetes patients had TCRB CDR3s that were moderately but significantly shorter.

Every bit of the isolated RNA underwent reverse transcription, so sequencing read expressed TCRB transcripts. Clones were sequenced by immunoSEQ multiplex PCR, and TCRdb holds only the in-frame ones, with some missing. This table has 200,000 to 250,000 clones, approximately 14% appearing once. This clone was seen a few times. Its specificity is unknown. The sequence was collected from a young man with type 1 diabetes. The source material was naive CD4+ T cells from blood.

CDR3 loop: CAVPGHPTDTQYF. The CDR3 nucleotides read TGTGCGGTTCCGGGACACCCCACAGATACGCAGTATTTT. This sequence joins TRBV30 and TRBJ2-3, with D maybe TRBD1 (6 bases). The CDR3 extends over 13 amino acids. The germline gives CDR1 GTSNPN, CDR2 SVGIG (reference sequence).